This T cell receptor beta chain was observed in a study of low-dose radiotherapy and immunotherapy resistance in tumors. Overall study: Cohort 1 was given 0.5 Gy fractions every 2 weeks, 6.5 Gy in total.

Primers targeting TRAV and TRBV primed first-strand cDNA, covering alpha and beta chains. The authors ran about 18 PCR cycles to amplify TCRs with a constant-region primer and V-primer adapter. A single record per CDR3 protein comes from TCRdb applying MiXCR to the reads. This sample has about 60,000 distinct CDR3 sequences, with roughly 24% found just once. The time point is: before trial treatment. This clonotype turned up a few times. The CDR3 contains 13 residues. Looked up from germline, CDR1 is SQVTM and CDR2 is ANQGSEA. V dropped 0 bases and J dropped 9; count of bases not matched to a gene: 5. The origin of this receptor is a male donor with prostate cancer. The chain is built from TRBV29-1 and TRBJ2-7; 10 bases map to TRBD1. The starting material was PBMCs, obtained before treatment. The CDR3 coding sequence is TGCAGCGTTGAAGAGACAGGGGGCTCCCCGCAGTACTTC. This sequence encodes CSVEETGGSPQYF.